A selection of T cell receptor beta chains follows, all from one sample in a study of Ad26.COV2.S vaccination and SARS-CoV-2 variants. Clones were sequenced by immunoSEQ multiplex PCR, and TCRdb holds only the in-frame ones, with some missing. The sample contains 510,000 or so clones, roughly 87% of which appear only once. Sample: peripheral blood, taken in a trial of Ad26.COV2.S vaccine versus placebo. These receptors all stem from a person between 18 and 60 years old who received the Ad26.COV2.S COVID-19 vaccine or a placebo. Each CDR3 is given with its conserved first and last residue. Fields, in order: J gene, CDR3 length, D gene, clone size, V gene, CDR3 protein, CDR3 DNA. The D gene is left open where the match is weak. Expanded clones get a size class; other rows say once, few or many, or leave the size out.

>TRBJ1-1|14|TRBD1|few|TRBV27
CASSKGQGSTEAFF
TGTGCCAGCAGTAAGGGACAGGGGAGCACTGAAGCTTTCTTT
>TRBJ2-1|15|TRBD2|.|TRBV4-3
CASSAFLAGGGEQFF
TGCGCCAGCAGTGCGTTCCTAGCGGGAGGTGGTGAGCAGTTCTTC
>TRBJ2-7|15|.|many|TRBV9
CASSVLAASSYEQYF
TGTGCCAGCAGCGTACTGGCGGCCAGCTCCTACGAGCAGTACTTC
>TRBJ1-1|13|TRBD1|.|TRBV14
CASSLYQGVRAFF
TGTGCCAGCAGCCTCTACCAGGGGGTGCGAGCTTTCTTT
>TRBJ2-5|13|.|.|TRBV28
CASRRESRETQYF
TGTGCCAGCAGGCGAGAGAGCCGAGAGACCCAGTACTTC
>TRBJ2-1|15|TRBD1|.|TRBV6-1
CASSETGQPYNEQFF
TGTGCCAGCAGTGAAACGGGACAGCCCTACAATGAGCAGTTCTTC
>TRBJ2-5|15|TRBD2|.|TRBV5-4
CASGGLAGPQETQYF
TGTGCCAGCGGGGGACTAGCGGGACCTCAAGAGACCCAGTACTTC
>TRBJ2-3|13|TRBD2|few|TRBV6-5
CASSTRGGDTQYF
TGTGCCAGCAGTACCCGGGGGGGAGATACGCAGTATTTT
>TRBJ2-1|15|.|.|TRBV5-8
CASSSRVSAWNEQFF
TGTGCCAGCAGCTCCAGGGTTTCGGCCTGGAATGAGCAGTTCTTC
>TRBJ1-1|15|TRBD1|.|TRBV9
CASSARQGMNTEAFF
TGTGCCAGCAGCGCCAGACAGGGTATGAACACTGAAGCTTTCTTT
>TRBJ2-5|13|.|.|TRBV24-1
CATSAPGQETQYF
TGTGCCACCAGTGCCCCAGGACAAGAGACCCAGTACTTC
>TRBJ1-2|15|.|.|TRBV4-2
CASSQDPDTRYGYTF
TGTGCCAGCAGCCAAGACCCGGACACGAGGTATGGCTACACCTTC
>TRBJ1-3|15|.|.|TRBV5-1
CASSLVQGTGNTIYF
TGCGCCAGCAGCTTGGTCCAGGGTACCGGAAACACCATATATTTT
>TRBJ1-5|15|TRBD1|.|TRBV7-8
CASSIDRGRDQPQHF
TGTGCCAGCAGCATAGACAGGGGAAGGGATCAGCCCCAGCATTTT
>TRBJ1-2|13|.|.|TRBV11-2
CASSADSNYGYTF
TGTGCCAGCAGCGCCGACAGTAACTATGGCTACACCTTC
>TRBJ1-5|17|TRBD1|.|TRBV28
CASSFAGQGNSNQPQHF
TGTGCCAGCAGTTTCGCCGGACAGGGAAATAGCAATCAGCCCCAGCATTTT
>TRBJ2-7|15|TRBD2|.|TRBV4-3
CASSQGSGRSYEQYF
TGCGCCAGCAGCCAGGGTAGCGGGAGATCCTACGAGCAGTACTTC
>TRBJ2-5|13|.|.|TRBV10-3
CAISPGRWETQYF
TGTGCCATCAGTCCGGGGCGGTGGGAGACCCAGTACTTC
>TRBJ2-1|18|TRBD2|.|TRBV14
CASSPPAKGGRAGNEQFF
TGTGCCAGCAGCCCCCCAGCGAAGGGCGGGAGGGCCGGAAATGAGCAGTTCTTC
>TRBJ1-5|14|.|.|TRBV28
CASRSSGTSQPQHF
TGTGCCAGCAGATCCTCGGGGACCAGTCAGCCCCAGCATTTT
>TRBJ2-2|13|.|few|TRBV11-2
CASSLGVTGELFF
TGTGCCAGCAGCCTTGGGGTCACCGGGGAGCTGTTTTTT
>TRBJ2-2|13|.|few|TRBV12-3/TRBV12-4
CASSLGGTGELFF
TGTGCCAGCAGTTTAGGGGGCACCGGGGAGCTGTTTTTT
>TRBJ2-7|15|.|.|TRBV5-6
CASNSGAGISYEQYF
TGTGCCAGCAATTCTGGGGCAGGGATATCCTACGAGCAGTACTTC
>TRBJ1-2|18|TRBD1|once|TRBV11-2
CASSLVQGFMGANYGYTF
TGTGCCAGCAGCTTAGTACAGGGGTTCATGGGAGCTAACTATGGCTACACCTTC
>TRBJ2-5|16|.|.|TRBV7-8
CASSLVPGDHQETQYF
TGTGCCAGCAGCTTAGTCCCGGGCGACCATCAAGAGACCCAGTACTTC
>TRBJ2-5|18|TRBD2|.|TRBV3-1/TRBV3-2
CASSQESVSGSIKETQYF
TGTGCCAGCAGCCAAGAGTCCGTCAGCGGGAGTATTAAAGAGACCCAGTACTTC
>TRBJ2-2|13|.|.|TRBV5-5
CASSLVQTGELFF
TGTGCCAGCAGCTTGGTACAAACCGGGGAGCTGTTTTTT
>TRBJ2-5|14|TRBD1|.|TRBV10-3
CAIRSDRAAETQYF
TGTGCCATCAGATCGGACAGGGCGGCGGAGACCCAGTACTTC
>TRBJ2-1|17|.|.|TRBV19
CASSIETLATSYNEQFF
TGTGCCAGTAGTATAGAGACTTTAGCGACGTCCTACAATGAGCAGTTCTTC
>TRBJ2-5|14|.|.|TRBV4-1
CASSQVAGAETQYF
TGCGCCAGCAGCCAAGTTGCAGGGGCAGAGACCCAGTACTTC
>TRBJ2-7|14|.|.|TRBV14
CASSQGARGIEQYF
TGTGCCAGCAGCCAAGGGGCCAGGGGAATCGAGCAGTACTTC
>TRBJ2-3|15|.|once|TRBV5-4
CASSFGLGLTDTQYF
TGTGCCAGCAGCTTTGGTCTGGGGCTCACAGATACGCAGTATTTT
>TRBJ2-7|14|TRBD1|few|TRBV13
CASTADRVAYEQYF
TGTGCCAGCACCGCGGACAGGGTGGCCTACGAGCAGTACTTC
>TRBJ2-1|16|.|.|TRBV5-1
CASRDSLSPTYNEQFF
TGCGCCAGCCGGGACTCCCTCAGTCCGACCTACAATGAGCAGTTCTTC
>TRBJ2-1|15|.|.|TRBV18
CASSPEGGYYNEQFF
TGTGCCAGCTCACCAGAGGGGGGATACTACAATGAGCAGTTCTTC
>TRBJ2-6|13|.|.|TRBV5-4
CASRINGANVLTF
TGTGCCAGCAGGATCAATGGGGCCAACGTCCTGACTTTC
>TRBJ2-7|18|TRBD1|.|TRBV14
CASSLIRGQGRFSYEQYF
TGTGCCAGCAGCCTCATAAGGGGACAGGGGCGTTTCTCCTACGAGCAGTACTTC
>TRBJ1-1|15|.|once|TRBV11-3
CASSLNGGGNTEAFF
TGTGCCAGCAGCTTAAACGGGGGGGGTAACACTGAAGCTTTCTTT
>TRBJ1-1|15|TRBD1|.|TRBV12-5
CASARGQGVGTEAFF
TGTGCTAGTGCCCGAGGACAGGGGGTTGGCACTGAAGCTTTCTTT
>TRBJ2-1|15|.|.|TRBV4-3
CASSQVGGERYEQFF
TGCGCCAGCAGCCAAGTAGGGGGAGAACGGTATGAGCAGTTCTTC
>TRBJ2-5|17|.|.|TRBV11-2
CASSPRRPTVFQETQYF
TGTGCCAGCAGCCCCCGCCGACCGACGGTCTTTCAAGAGACCCAGTACTTC
>TRBJ2-7|17|TRBD2|.|TRBV3-1/TRBV3-2
CASSQGVSGGRGYEQYF
TGTGCCAGCAGCCAAGGTGTTTCGGGCGGGAGAGGGTACGAGCAGTACTTC
>TRBJ2-7|16|TRBD2|.|TRBV28
CASAWGRVRPSYEQYF
TGTGCCAGCGCCTGGGGGAGGGTGCGGCCCTCCTACGAGCAGTACTTC
>TRBJ2-7|13|.|.|TRBV6-1
CASSDVAAYEQYF
TGTGCCAGCAGTGATGTAGCGGCCTACGAGCAGTACTTC
>TRBJ1-6|15|TRBD1|.|TRBV27
CASSLDRGSYSPLHF
TGTGCCAGCAGCTTAGACAGGGGGTCTTATTCACCCCTCCACTTT
>TRBJ2-1|15|.|once|TRBV29-1
CSVEGGGGGLNEQFF
TGCAGCGTTGAAGGTGGGGGCGGCGGGCTCAATGAGCAGTTCTTC
>TRBJ1-2|14|.|.|TRBV6-5
CASSSPGGTVGYTF
TGTGCCAGCAGTTCCCCCGGAGGGACTGTCGGCTACACCTTC
>TRBJ2-1|16|TRBD2|once|TRBV18
CASSPPASSGDNEQFF
TGTGCCAGCTCACCCCCGGCCTCCAGCGGGGACAATGAGCAGTTCTTC
>TRBJ1-4|12|.|.|TRBV30
CAWSVRAGELFF
TGTGCCTGGAGTGTACGGGCGGGGGAACTGTTTTTT
>TRBJ1-3|12|TRBD1|.|TRBV30
CACPGQGNTIYF
TGTGCCTGTCCGGGACAGGGAAACACCATATATTTT
>TRBJ1-2|13|.|.|TRBV12-3/TRBV12-4
CASSLGKGDGYTF
TGTGCCAGCAGTTTAGGGAAGGGAGATGGCTACACCTTC
>TRBJ1-4|14|.|.|TRBV5-4
CASSREPTNEKLFF
TGTGCCAGCAGCCGGGAACCAACTAATGAAAAACTGTTTTTT
>TRBJ1-5|17|TRBD1|.|TRBV4-2
CASSQYTGEVSGQPQHF
TGTGCCAGCAGCCAATATACAGGGGAGGTAAGCGGTCAGCCCCAGCATTTT